These 31 T cell receptor beta chains share one sample of origin, sequenced in a study of Ad26.COV2.S vaccination and SARS-CoV-2 variants. The treatment denotes: some 20 received Ad26.COV2.S at low or high dose, single or two shots; about 5 received placebo; per-sample allocation not given. Sampling was performed 63 days after the first vaccine or placebo injection. Repertoires were generated with immunoSEQ multiplex PCR, while TCRdb's copy carries only in-frame clones and drops some. Of around 450,000 clones in the sample, about 93% were seen once. The sample was peripheral blood, taken in a trial of Ad26.COV2.S vaccine versus placebo. These receptors all come from a person between 18 and 60 years old who received the Ad26.COV2.S COVID-19 vaccine or a placebo.

This chain uses TRBV14 with TRBJ2-7; 7 bases align to TRBD1. V was clipped by 3 bases and J by 2 bases; unmatched bases: 1. The CDR3 has 13 amino acids. Germline lookup yields CDR1 SGHDN and CDR2 FVKESK. The chain's CDR3 is CASSQGQPYEQYF. The CDR3 region has the DNA TGTGCCAGCAGCCAGGGACAGCCCTACGAGCAGTACTTC.

This rearrangement joins TRBV5-1 to TRBJ2-1; D is undetermined. With 4 bases removed from V and 0 bases from J, the gap between germline ends came to 14 bases. The CDR3 length is 16 residues. Germline V gene lookup returns CDR1 SGHRS and CDR2 YFSETQ. The CDR3 nucleotides are TGCGCCAGCAGCAGTGGTTGGGTTAGCTCCTACAATGAGCAGTTCTTC. This gives the protein CASSSGWVSSYNEQFF.

This clone was observed once. This chain uses TRBV6-5 with TRBJ2-7; D is perhaps TRBD1 (5 bases). Trimming pared 5 bases from V and 0 bases from J, leaving 11 bases between. Germline CDR1 MNHEY, CDR2 SVGAGI. The CDR3 loop spans 14 amino acids. The CDR3 coding sequence is TGTGCCAGCAGTCACAGGACGGGCTCCTACGAGCAGTACTTC. Translation gives CASSHRTGSYEQYF.

This clone was detected only once. This sequence joins TRBV7-2 and TRBJ2-2, with TRBD2 identical over 12 bases. V shed 3 bases, J shed 7 bases, and the junction held 6 bases outside the gene matches. Germline CDR1 and CDR2: SGHTA and FQGNSA. The CDR3 sequence is 16 residues long. The CDR3 spells CASSFASGRAHGELFF. For the CDR3, the DNA is TGTGCCAGCAGCTTTGCTAGCGGGAGGGCCCACGGGGAGCTGTTTTTT.

The V gene is TRBV30, the J gene TRBJ1-1, with 7 bases that match TRBD1. Germline V gene sequence: CDR1 GTSNPN, CDR2 SVGIG (reference sequence). Trimming removed 8 bases from V and 0 bases from J; junction bases left unmatched: 6. This CDR3 comprises 13 residues. The chain's CDR3 is CAGSGQLNTEAFF. The CDR3 DNA reads as TGTGCCGGTTCGGGACAGTTGAACACTGAAGCTTTCTTT. Drawing the rest from reference TRBV30 and TRBJ1-1, the complete variable domain is SQTIHQWPATLVQPVGSPLSLECTVEGTSNPNLYWYRQAAGRGLQLLFYSVGIGQISSEVPQNLSASRPQDRQFILSSKKLLLSDSGFYLCAGSGQLNTEAFFGQGTRLTVV.

This sequence joins TRBV29-1 and TRBJ1-1, with a tentative D call TRBD1 (5 bases). Germline lookup yields CDR1 SQVTM and CDR2 ANQGSEA. V lost 4 bases to trimming and J lost 1 base, with 10 bases between them. The CDR3 has 13 amino acids. This chain's CDR3 is CSVGGWSNTEAFF. In DNA form, the CDR3 reads TGCAGCGTTGGGGGGTGGTCGAACACTGAAGCTTTCTTT. Based on the CDR3 plus reference TRBV29-1 and TRBJ1-1, the full variable domain is SAVISQKPSRDICQRGTSLTIQCQVDSQVTMMFWYRQQPGQSLTLIATANQGSEATYESGFVIDKFPISRPNLTFSTLTVSNMSPEDSSIYLCSVGGWSNTEAFFGQGTRLTVV.

The rearrangement uses TRBV2 and TRBJ2-4; D remains ambiguous. The CDR3 spans 15 residues. Between the trimmed V and J ends, which lost 7 bases and 6 bases, there was a span of 19 bases. Germline values: CDR1 SNHLY, CDR2 FYNNEI. CDR3 amino acids: CASKPTAAPVNIQYF. As DNA, the CDR3 is TGTGCCAGCAAACCAACGGCGGCTCCGGTAAACATTCAGTACTTC.

The V call is TRBV4-2, the J call TRBJ2-5, with 7 bases that match TRBD1. Germline V gene data show CDR1 as LGHNA and CDR2 as YNFKEQ. V lost 3 bases to trimming and J lost 2 bases; unmatched junction nucleotides: 9. The CDR3 loop spans 16 amino acids. The CDR3 protein is CASSQDLKTGQETQYF. The CDR3 bases are TGTGCCAGCAGCCAGGACCTGAAGACAGGGCAAGAGACCCAGTACTTC.

As regards this clone: The same CDR3 also results from other DNA sequences found in this sample. The chain couples TRBV4-2 to TRBJ2-5, with unresolved D. The CDR3 length is 14 residues. V dropped 1 base and J dropped 5 bases, with 11 bases sitting between them. Germline-derived CDR1 and CDR2 are LGHNA and YNFKEQ. The CDR3 is CASSQGASRETQYF. CDR3 sequence (DNA): TGTGCCAGCAGCCAAGGGGCCAGTCGGGAGACCCAGTACTTC.

The chain couples TRBV27 to TRBJ2-7; tentatively, D is TRBD2 (5 bases). The ends were cut back, 3 bases at V and 3 bases at J, with 12 bases in the middle. The CDR3 consists of 14 residues. The germline V gene has CDR1 MNHEY and CDR2 SMNVEV (reference sequence). The CDR3 bases are TGTGCCAGCAGTTTCCGGTGGAGGAGCTACGAGCAGTACTTC. It codes for CASSFRWRSYEQYF.

The V call is TRBV6-4, the J call TRBJ1-5, with D maybe TRBD1 (5 bases). The CDR3 length is 15 residues. V was clipped by 3 bases and J by 2 bases, with 11 bases between them. The germline CDR1 and CDR2 sequences are MRHNA and SNTAGT. CDR3 sequence reads: CASSESGGGNQPQHF. The CDR3 nucleotides read TGTGCCAGCAGTGAGTCGGGGGGTGGCAATCAGCCCCAGCATTTT.

The chain employs TRBV2 and TRBJ2-7, with D perhaps matching TRBD2 (5 bases). Trimming left V 4 bases short and J 0 bases short, with 13 bases between. CDR3 length: 15 amino acids. Per germline, CDR1 SNHLY and CDR2 FYNNEI. CDR3: CASSGDGKNSYEQYF. The CDR3 DNA reads as TGTGCCAGCAGTGGCGACGGGAAGAACTCCTACGAGCAGTACTTC.

The chain is built from TRBV5-5 and TRBJ1-1, with unresolved D. Germline lookup yields CDR1 SGHKS and CDR2 YYEKEE (reference sequence). This CDR3 comprises 13 residues. V lost 7 bases to trimming and J lost 0 bases, with 10 bases between them. CDR3 sequence: CASLGEMNTEAFF. The CDR3 DNA reads as TGTGCCAGCCTCGGAGAAATGAACACTGAAGCTTTCTTT.

This clone was recorded only once. J is TRBJ2-3 and V is TRBV7-2, with 8 bases aligning to TRBD2. Trimming at V came to 6 bases and at J to 12 bases, leaving 5 bases not matched to a gene. Germline CDR1 and CDR2: SGHTA and FQGNSA. CDR3 size: 11 residues. The CDR3 loop reads CASRERESQYF. The DNA of the CDR3 is TGTGCCAGCAGGGAGCGGGAGTCTCAGTATTTT.

This rearrangement joins TRBV7-6 to TRBJ1-3; D gene unclear. CDR1 is SGHVS and CDR2 is FNYEAQ in the germline V gene. V was pared by 2 bases and J by 3 bases, with 20 bases between. The CDR3 runs to 18 residues. CDR3 in amino acids: CASSLLPGTESGGNTIYF. The DNA for the CDR3 is TGTGCCAGCAGCTTACTCCCGGGTACAGAGTCTGGTGGAAACACCATATATTTT.

On this clone itself: Other DNA sequences in the sample encode the same CDR3. The chain has TRBV3-1 (or the pseudogene TRBV3-2) and TRBJ1-1; D gene uncertain. Trimming pared 4 bases from V and 3 bases from J, leaving 6 bases between. Looked up from germline, CDR1 is LGHDT and CDR2 is YNNKEL (reference sequence). CDR3 size: 12 residues. CDR3 sequence (DNA): TGTGCCAGCAGCCGTGGGGACACTGAAGCTTTCTTT. The encoded protein is CASSRGDTEAFF.

The rearrangement joins TRBV3-1 (or the pseudogene TRBV3-2) to TRBJ2-1, with 8 bases lining up with TRBD2. Germline V gene data show CDR1 as LGHDT and CDR2 as YNNKEL (reference sequence). Trimming at V came to 4 bases and at J to 9 bases, leaving 11 bases not matched to a gene. This CDR3 comprises 15 residues. CDR3 coding DNA: TGTGCCAGCAGCCGTAAGACGGGAGGGCCTGGTGAGCAGTTCTTC. Protein sequence: CASSRKTGGPGEQFF.

The rearrangement joins TRBV10-2 to TRBJ2-1; D perhaps matches TRBD1 (5 bases). This CDR3 is built from 15 residues. Trimming stripped 3 bases from V and 0 bases from J, with 9 bases between. Germline CDR1 reads WSHSY; CDR2 reads SAAADI. CDR3 sequence (DNA): TGCGCCAGCAGTGACAAGGGGATCTCCTACAATGAGCAGTTCTTC. It specifies CASSDKGISYNEQFF.

DNA for the CDR3: TGTGCCAGCATAGGGTTCTTGAACACCGGGGAGCTGTTTTTT. It is translated as CASIGFLNTGELFF. The J gene is TRBJ2-2, the V gene TRBV6-6; D is undetermined. The germline gives CDR1 MNHNY, CDR2 SVGAGI (reference sequence). This CDR3 spans 14 amino acids. V lost 7 bases and J lost 1, with 10 bases in between.

The count of this clone is one. V is TRBV7-2 and J is TRBJ2-1; TRBD2 is a possible D gene (6 bases). Germline V gives CDR1 SGHTA, CDR2 FQGNSA. The CDR3 has 13 amino acids. The V end was cut by 1 base, the J end by 8 bases, with 9 bases between. The CDR3 DNA follows: TGTGCCAGCAGCTTAGACGAGCGGGATGAGCAGTTCTTC. This sequence encodes CASSLDERDEQFF.

The rearrangement links TRBV2 to TRBJ1-1; TRBD1 might be the D (5 bases). Trimming stripped 3 bases from V and 5 bases from J, with 13 bases between. From germline, CDR1 is SNHLY and CDR2 FYNNEI. The CDR3 spans 14 residues. Here the CDR3 DNA reads TGTGCCAGCAGTGACCAGGGCCCTGGGACTGAAGCTTTCTTT. Translation gives CASSDQGPGTEAFF.

CDR3 amino acids: CASSPHDRGDLNTEAFF. In nucleotides, the CDR3 is TGTGCCAGCAGCCCGCACGACAGGGGGGATTTGAACACTGAAGCTTTCTTT. The V gene is TRBV7-9, the J gene TRBJ1-1; 9 nucleotides align to TRBD1. Losses at the gene ends were 5 bases for V and 0 bases for J; bases not matched to a gene: 10. This CDR3 contains 17 residues. Germline V gene data show CDR1 as SEHNR and CDR2 as FQNEAQ (reference sequence).

The chain recombines TRBV4-3 with TRBJ1-2, with D possibly being TRBD1 (6 bases). V shed 5 bases and J shed 7 bases, with 14 bases lying between them. The germline CDR1 and CDR2 sequences are LGHNA and YSLEER. CDR3 length: 13 amino acids. The CDR3 DNA is TGCGCCAGCAGCTACAACAGGGCTGGTGGCTACACCTTC. Translation gives CASSYNRAGGYTF.

This sequence joins TRBV6-5 and TRBJ2-1; 8 nucleotides line up with TRBD2. Germline V gene data show CDR1 as MNHEY and CDR2 as SVGAGI. The length of the CDR3 is 14 residues. Trimming cost V 6 bases and J 5 bases; bases outside gene matches: 6. The DNA for the CDR3 is TGTGCCAGCAGGGTAGCGGGATATGACAATGAGCAGTTCTTC. Encoded protein: CASRVAGYDNEQFF.

The chain uses TRBV5-1 and TRBJ2-1, with TRBD2 matching 11 bases. V shed 4 bases, J shed 0 bases, and the junction held 9 bases outside the gene matches. The CDR3 runs to 18 residues. CDR1 is SGHRS and CDR2 is YFSETQ in the germline V gene. The CDR3 DNA sequence: TGCGCCAGCAGCCCGGCCGGGACTAGCGGAAGCTCCTACAATGAGCAGTTCTTC. Its protein product is CASSPAGTSGSSYNEQFF.

The chain is built from TRBV9 and TRBJ2-1; TRBD1 matches 12 bases. Germline V gene data show CDR1 as SGDLS and CDR2 as YYNGEE. The V gene end was trimmed by 1 base and the J gene end by 8 bases; junction bases not matched to a gene: 7. The CDR3 has 16 residues. CDR3 DNA sequence: TGTGCCAGCAGCGTATACGGGACAGGGGGCGAACATGAGCAGTTCTTC. Translated, it gives CASSVYGTGGEHEQFF.

The V gene is TRBV9, the J gene TRBJ2-3; D may match TRBD1 or TRBD2 (5 bases each). V was cut by 3 bases and J by 0 bases, with 17 bases left in between. The germline gives CDR1 SGDLS, CDR2 YYNGEE. CDR3 size: 17 residues. CDR3 DNA sequence: TGTGCCAGCAGCGCATACCAGGGAGTTCTAAGCACAGATACGCAGTATTTT. Translated, it gives CASSAYQGVLSTDTQYF.

V usage is TRBV19 and J usage is TRBJ2-3; D call uncertain. The CDR3 extends over 12 amino acids. The V gene's germline CDR1 is LNHDA and CDR2 SQIVND (reference sequence). Trimming stripped 5 bases from V and 2 bases from J, with 5 bases between. CDR3 nucleotides: TGTGCCAGTAGTGAACACACAGATACGCAGTATTTT. It yields the protein CASSEHTDTQYF.

V gene TRBV3-1 (or the pseudogene TRBV3-2) combines with J gene TRBJ2-7; D call uncertain. V was clipped by 0 bases and J by 7 bases, with 13 bases between them. There are 14 residues in the CDR3. Germline CDR1 and CDR2: LGHDT and YNNKEL (reference sequence). DNA of the CDR3: TGTGCCAGCAGCCAAGATTGGATTATATGGGAGCAGTACTTC. Translating gives CASSQDWIIWEQYF.

The V and J genes are TRBV4-3 and TRBJ2-7; 7 nucleotides align to TRBD2. The CDR3 loop spans 12 amino acids. Germline lookup yields CDR1 LGHNA and CDR2 YSLEER. V lost 1 base and J lost 9; bases outside the gene matches: 3. CDR3 amino acids: CASSQGGGRQYF. CDR3 coding DNA: TGCGCCAGCAGCCAAGGGGGAGGGAGGCAGTACTTC.

The CDR3 is CASTLKANTEAFF. The DNA of the CDR3 is TGTGCCAGCACTCTTAAGGCGAACACTGAAGCTTTCTTT. This chain links TRBV28 with TRBJ1-1; no definite D call. Germline values: CDR1 MDHEN, CDR2 SYDVKM. Trimming shortened V by 7 bases and J by 1 base, and 10 bases separated the two germline ends. CDR3 length equals 13 residues.